This entry lists 17 T cell receptor beta chains sequenced from one sample in a study of blood T cells in healthy people across ages. The second PCR ran about 6 to 12 cycles with a sample-barcoded 5' primer and J-beta primers. Using its own MiXCR run on the 5' RACE reads, TCRdb lists one record per CDR3 protein. The data show over 1,300,000 distinct CDR3 sequences, with approximately 59% seen just once and 6.5% to 8.5% held by the top ten. The sequenced material came from blood. The receptors were gathered from a man younger than 35 in good health.

The chain joins TRBV4-2 to TRBJ2-5; 9 bases line up with TRBD2. The better agreement between TRBJ2-7 and the DNA end casts doubt on the J call. The CDR3 spans 15 residues. The germline gives CDR1 LGHNA, CDR2 YNFKEQ. CDR3 DNA sequence: TGTGCCAGCAGCCCAGAGCGGGGGGCGGGCTACGAGCAGTACTTC. Translation gives CASSPERGAGYEQYF.

The rearrangement uses TRBV6-5 and TRBJ2-4, with D possibly TRBD1 on 5 matching bases. This CDR3 has 13 residues. Per germline, CDR1 MNHEY and CDR2 SVGAGI. V was cut by 8 bases and J by 7 bases, with 15 bases left in between. This CDR3 is CASSSGRVNIQYF. In nucleotides, the CDR3 is TGTGCCAGCTCGTCGGGCAGGGTGAACATTCAGTACTTC.

V usage is TRBV5-1 and J usage is TRBJ2-7, with 7 nucleotides matching TRBD2. Trimming at V came to 4 bases and at J to 7 bases, leaving 11 bases not matched to a gene. Germline V lookup: CDR1 SGHRS, CDR2 YFSETQ. The CDR3 runs to 14 residues. The CDR3 nucleotides are TGCGCCAGCAGCCCGGGGGGTACCTACAATGAGCAGTACTTC. Translated, it gives CASSPGGTYNEQYF.

The gene calls are TRBV7-2 and TRBJ1-5, with D unresolved. Trimming removed 1 base at V and 7 bases at J, with 14 bases between. Germline V lookup: CDR1 SGHTA, CDR2 FQGNSA. The CDR3 runs 15 residues. This chain's CDR3 is CASSLGEVSRQPQHF. The CDR3 bases are TGTGCCAGCAGCTTAGGTGAAGTCAGCCGCCAGCCCCAGCATTTT.

V gene TRBV6-4 combines with J gene TRBJ2-7, with TRBD1 matching 8 bases. The trim removed 5 bases at V and 5 bases at J, leaving 8 bases unmatched. CDR1 MRHNA and CDR2 SNTAGT come from the germline V gene. There are 14 residues in the CDR3. CDR3 bases: TGTGCCAGCAGTTTCCCGACAGGGGCTGACGAGCAGTACTTC. It codes for CASSFPTGADEQYF.

This clonotype was observed at least ten times. At one end the junction does not follow the germline gene, possibly because of a read error. The chain couples TRBV7-2 to TRBJ2-7; 10 nucleotides agree with TRBD2. The length of the CDR3 is 14 residues. CDR1 SGHTA and CDR2 FQGNSA come from the germline V gene. CDR3 protein: CASSLVAGGYEQYF. CDR3 nucleotides: TGTGCCAGCAGTTTAGTAGCGGGAGGCTACGAGCAGTACTTC.

In its sample, this clonotype was seen once. The chain has TRBV7-9 and TRBJ2-3; 15 nucleotides align to TRBD2. With 3 bases clipped from V and 0 bases from J, the junction kept 4 bases outside the gene matches. The CDR3 runs to 18 residues. Germline assignment: CDR1 SEHNR and CDR2 FQNEAQ (reference sequence). CDR3 bases: TGTGCCAGCAGCTTGGGACTAGCGGGAGGAGCTAGCACAGATACGCAGTATTTT. The encoded protein is CASSLGLAGGASTDTQYF.

The chain joins TRBV4-1 to TRBJ1-5; possible D gene TRBD1, 6 bases. The CDR3 covers 14 residues. Germline CDR1 MGHRA, CDR2 YSYEKL. V was pared by 3 bases and J by 11 bases, with 17 bases between. For the CDR3, the DNA is TGCGCCAGCAGCCAGCCGGACAGCCTCCAGGCCCAGCATTTT. Translating it yields CASSQPDSLQAQHF.

The rearrangement uses TRBV3-1 and TRBJ2-7, with 10 bases fitting TRBD2. Germline CDR1 reads LGHDT; CDR2 reads YNNKEL (reference sequence). With 0 bases clipped from V and 3 bases from J, the junction kept 8 bases outside the gene matches. The CDR3 extends over 17 amino acids. CDR3 nucleotides: TGTGCCAGCAGCCAAGAAAAGGGCGGGACTAGCGACTACGAGCAGTACTTC. This translates into CASSQEKGGTSDYEQYF.

The chain links TRBV5-6 to TRBJ1-2; 7 nucleotides agree with TRBD1. This CDR3 has 13 amino acids. With 9 bases clipped from V and 5 bases from J, the junction kept 10 bases outside the gene matches. Germline CDR1 is SGHDT and CDR2 is YYEEEE. The CDR3 is CATGPQGSYGYTF. As DNA, the CDR3 is TGTGCCACCGGGCCACAGGGGTCTTATGGCTACACCTTC.

This clonotype was observed once. The J gene is TRBJ2-1, the V gene TRBV6-1; D remains ambiguous. V lost 1 base and J 15 bases, leaving 13 bases between the germline ends. Germline CDR1 and CDR2: MNHNS and SASEGT. This CDR3 is built from 12 residues. Written as DNA, the CDR3 is TGTGCCAGCAGTGAAGTAGTGTCGGGCGCGTTCTTC. This encodes CASSEVVSGAFF.

J is TRBJ2-1 and V is TRBV6-1; 8 nucleotides match TRBD2. The CDR3 consists of 17 residues. V lost 2 bases, J lost 3 bases, and 9 bases stayed unmatched. The germline gives CDR1 MNHNS, CDR2 SASEGT. The CDR3 sequence: CASSELWREVIYNEQFF. In nucleotides, the CDR3 is TGTGCCAGCAGTGAATTATGGCGGGAGGTAATCTACAATGAGCAGTTCTTC.

This clonotype was seen only a few times. The CDR3 DNA sequence: TGTGCCAGTGCTAGCGGGAGGTACAATGAGCAGTTCTTC. Translated: CASASGRYNEQFF. The chain is built from TRBV19 and TRBJ2-1, with 11 positions matching TRBD2. CDR3 length equals 13 residues. Germline lookup yields CDR1 LNHDA and CDR2 SQIVND (reference sequence). Trimming at V came to 8 bases and at J to 4 bases, leaving 1 base not matched to a gene.

The rearrangement uses TRBV20-1 and TRBJ1-6; no clear D. The CDR3 loop spans 12 amino acids. The V gene lost 1 base and the J gene lost 7 bases, with 5 bases spanning the gap. The germline CDR1 and CDR2 sequences are DFQATT and SNEGSKA (reference sequence). CDR3 in amino acids: CSARVWNSPLHF. In DNA, the CDR3 is TGCAGTGCTAGAGTTTGGAATTCACCCCTCCACTTT.

The CDR3 loop reads CSVTQGAGREQYF. The CDR3 DNA reads as TGCAGCGTTACACAGGGGGCAGGGAGAGAGCAGTACTTC. The chain joins TRBV29-1 to TRBJ2-7; 9 bases align to TRBD1. The CDR3 is made up of 13 amino acids. Trimming took 5 bases from V and 7 from J; bases not matched to a gene: 9. In germline, CDR1 is SQVTM, CDR2 ANQGSEA.

The chain couples TRBV27 to TRBJ2-1; D gene unclear. The CDR3 totals 16 residues. CDR1 and CDR2 (germline): MNHEY, SMNVEV (reference sequence). Deletions cut 5 bases from V and 1 base from J, with 15 bases between. The CDR3 DNA follows: TGTGCCAGCAGTCCCTCGGCTGGGTTGTCCTACAATGAGCAGTTCTTC. Translating gives CASSPSAGLSYNEQFF.

CDR3 residues: CSARVDGRGTDTQYF. CDR3 in DNA: TGCAGTGCTAGAGTGGACGGGAGGGGTACAGATACGCAGTATTTT. The chain carries TRBV20-1 and TRBJ2-3; 8 bases map to TRBD2. CDR3 size: 15 residues. CDR1 is DFQATT, CDR2 SNEGSKA, per germline (reference sequence). Losses at the gene ends were 1 base for V and 3 bases for J; bases not matched to a gene: 6.